This T cell receptor beta chain is from a study of cytomegalovirus exposure and HLA in healthy donors (dated by TCRdb to the late 2010s). For the wider study: According to an earlier analysis of a few hundred of the donors, 150 million to 200 million T cells yielded 117 million unique TCR beta sequences and 250 to 350 Gb of sequence data. An early release that covered some 640 HLA-typed donors contained around 330 gigabases of sequencing data and tens of millions of unique TCR sequences. Among the approximately 420 genotyped donors, 75% to 90% belonged to the genetic ancestry cluster associated with self-reported Caucasian donors. The study aimed to test whether cataloging public T cell receptors could reveal signatures of past pathogen exposure. The T cell repertoires of about 700 subjects were profiled by immunosequencing and related to cytomegalovirus serostatus. In addition to the first cohort of roughly 670 subjects, a separate validation cohort of approximately 130 different subjects was used. High-throughput TCR immunosequencing, statistical association of individual TCRs with disease status, and machine learning were combined to predict cytomegalovirus infection status. To study patterns of TCR occurrence, a later analysis re-analyzed previously published TCR beta repertoires from several hundred donors and added high-resolution HLA genotyping. Rather than using new phenotypic data, the later analysis identified candidate immune exposures from TCR beta sequences and from how often those sequences occurred across donors. An earlier analysis of 500 to 650 of the donors applied high-throughput TCR beta sequencing to assess whether each TCR beta V gene segment acted as functional or pseudogenic. Donor age, sex, ethnicity and CMV serostatus were compiled together with the repertoire data. Genome-wide SNP genotypes for about three fifths of the roughly 670 donors were used in a later genetic analysis, which treated that subset as a discovery cohort. All discovery cohort repertoires had been generated on a single sequencing platform. HLA typing included class I and class II loci at four-digit resolution. The number of typed donors differed by locus: roughly 620-630 for A, B, C, DRB1 and DQB1; approximately 520 for DQA1; about 600 for DPA1; and approximately 450 for DPB1. Four to six DR-DQ haplotypes were handled as single units for association and clustering, since linkage in the cohort was strong. Across 300 to 400 genotyped donors of the cohort, an average of about 240,000 unique TCR beta nucleotide sequences per donor were sequenced, and approximately 17% of those sequences were non-productive.

Counted from cysteine to phenylalanine, this CDR3 has 17 amino acids. The retained sequence is limited to the CDR3, 51 bases, with the frame set at the first base. The cohort consisted of approximately 670 healthy bone marrow donors. Cohort members were all nominally healthy when sampled, although unrecorded immune exposures were likely present. The donor was CMV seronegative and was included in the group of several hundred seronegative cohort members. Every donor gave a peripheral blood sample, and the peripheral blood mononuclear cells from that sample were used for TCR beta sequencing. The Qiagen DNeasy Blood Extraction Kit was used to extract genomic DNA from the blood cell samples. The library was generated by the immunoSEQ multiplex PCR assay. The multiplex PCR relied on a mix of 60 forward primers for TCR Vbeta segments and 13 reverse primers for TCR Jbeta segments. Amplification of the CDR3 region of rearranged TCR beta genes was performed with a multiplex PCR assay on genomic DNA. The Illumina HiSeq System was used to sequence the amplified TCR beta libraries as 87-base-pair reads. As for the original processing: A later analysis counted approximately 84 million unique TCR beta chains across the 550 to 700 repertoires, and some 11 million of these chains were shared by at least two donors. To remove PCR and sequencing errors, raw reads were error-corrected and collapsed into unique sequences using a nearest-neighbor algorithm that merged closely related sequences. CDR3 sequences were aligned to IMGT reference sequences to assign V, D and J gene segments. For a sequence to be retained, at least a six-nucleotide match to both a V gene segment and a J gene segment was required. Rearrangements were classified as productive when the CDR3 lacked stop codons and remained in frame with V and J, and all other rearrangements were classified as non-productive. Following IMGT convention, CDR3 was defined as the stretch from the second conserved V-encoded cysteine up to the conserved J-encoded phenylalanine. The earlier analysis of 450 to 750 of the donors excluded any sequence lacking an unambiguous match to a single V gene segment. In an earlier analysis of 500 to 750 of the donors, V segments were called functional above 56.7% productive rearrangements and were called segregating when the between-donor standard deviation exceeded 5%. To diagnose cytomegalovirus status from the catalog of TCR beta chain sequences, a statistical classification framework was built. In a later analysis, V and J genes were assigned by comparing TCR nucleotide sequences against IMGT/GENE-DB human TR gene sequences. In a later analysis, CDR3 sequences and most-parsimonious VDJ recombination scenarios were assigned using the TCRdist pipeline. A later analysis defined each TCR beta chain by its CDR3 amino acid sequence plus V-gene family, and excluded reads lacking a unique V-gene family. To address suspected cross-contamination and a sequencing artifact, a later analysis removed 592 highly shared, low-generation-probability nucleotide sequences. For each public chain, a later analysis derived a clonal expansion index from normalized ranks of inferred template counts within each repertoire. In a later analysis, generation probabilities were computed with a VDJ recombination model fitted to out-of-frame rearrangements, and the resulting probabilities were checked against IGoR. A later analysis scored TCR-TCR, TCR-HLA and TCR-CMV co-occurrence with hypergeometric tests, applying a repertoire-size bias correction to TCR pairs. False discovery rates were estimated in a later analysis by permuting HLA or CMV assignments 20 times. In a later analysis, co-occurring TCRs were grouped with DBSCAN, and TCRdist sequence similarity was added when clustering was performed within HLA-allele-positive subsets. For co-occurrence clustering, repertoires with fewer than 30,000 or more than 120,000 public chains were excluded, along with four to six repertoires with anomalous nucleotide sharing. Held by TCRdb, this immuneACCESS table contains in-frame sequences only and omits some clones. Under half of the omission traces to an unresolved V gene where checked; the cause of the rest is unknown. Clone size and V and J calls were adopted from that table, with D and trimming inferred from the DNA. For this sample there are about 130,000 clones; over 70% appear just once. The top ten clonotypes cover about 1.8% of the sample.

General study outcomes and caveats: Broadly in line with IMGT annotations, most TCR beta V segments showed up in productive rearrangements about 87% or about 30% of the time in an earlier analysis of about 500 of the donors. In a later analysis, 16,951 TCR beta sequences were associated with specific HLA alleles at a false discovery rate of 0.05. When HLA alleles, especially DR and DQ, strongly co-occurred, TCR associations were difficult to assign to individual alleles. A cluster of highly shared sequence variants was judged likely to represent a technical artifact of the sequencing pipeline. A further reported finding was that TCR beta sequences accurately predicted the HLA-A and HLA-B alleles for most subjects in the first cohort. In a later analysis, most CMV-associated TCR beta chains were found to appear HLA-restricted, with HLA associations seemingly driven largely by CMV exposure. Across donors, most TCR sequences were observed very rarely, whereas some public TCRs were present in many individuals. A later genetic analysis reported fewer N-insertions in productive TCRs among donors in an Asian-associated ancestry cluster than the roughly 700-donor mean. In a later analysis, the rate of TCR association differed among HLA loci, with DRB1 alleles having the most associated TCRs and HLA-C alleles having the fewest. In a later analysis, HLA-associated TCR beta chains showed more clonal expansion and lower generation probabilities than non-associated chains that were equally common. Some IMGT-functional V segments, including TRBV6-2 and TRBV6-3, could not be told apart with the 87-base-pair reads, so those segments were excluded. A few of the identified cytomegalovirus-associated TCR beta chains were confirmed in vitro to be specific for cytomegalovirus antigens. An association between a missense DCLRE1C variant and V-gene and J-gene trimming of TCR beta chains was found in a later genetic analysis and replicated in an independent cohort. The study gave a list of under 200 TCR beta chains associated with cytomegalovirus. Seventeen rarely observed V segments, including chromosome 9 orphons, were excluded from the earlier analysis of approximately 600 of the donors because counts were too low. Because some donors lacked HLA typing at each locus, the association tests relied only on the typed subset. In both the original and validation cohorts, the classifier was reported to diagnose cytomegalovirus status with high specificity and sensitivity. In this cohort, only TCR beta chains were sequenced, and detectable features were limited by the absence of alpha or paired-chain data. It was suggested by the authors that the approach could potentially be generalized to other disease states and immunological phenotypes. In a later analysis, several top co-occurrence clusters were reported to appear linked to parvovirus B19, influenza, CMV and Epstein-Barr virus. CMV serostatus was the only immune exposure information available for the cohort. Sequencing depth was assumed to be roughly uniform across donors in the presence/absence analyses, though that assumption may not hold. Correlated functional status among segregating V segments might be attributable to linkage disequilibrium, but an unknown experimental factor could not be ruled out.

A word on this clone: The antigen it recognizes is unknown. Qualities for individual bases were not recorded, and no much larger clone is one base off.

Sequencing was carried out using PBMCs. The V gene is TRBV21-1 and the J gene is TRBJ2-7; the table's TRBD1 call for D was not verified on the DNA. TRBV21-1 represents a pseudogene. The clonotype was recovered from a woman in her thirties or forties in good health and CMV-seronegative. The DNA sequence reads TGTGCCAGCAGCATTCATCCACGGGGACAGATCTCCTACGAGCAGTACTTC. It specifies CASSIHPRGQISYEQYF.